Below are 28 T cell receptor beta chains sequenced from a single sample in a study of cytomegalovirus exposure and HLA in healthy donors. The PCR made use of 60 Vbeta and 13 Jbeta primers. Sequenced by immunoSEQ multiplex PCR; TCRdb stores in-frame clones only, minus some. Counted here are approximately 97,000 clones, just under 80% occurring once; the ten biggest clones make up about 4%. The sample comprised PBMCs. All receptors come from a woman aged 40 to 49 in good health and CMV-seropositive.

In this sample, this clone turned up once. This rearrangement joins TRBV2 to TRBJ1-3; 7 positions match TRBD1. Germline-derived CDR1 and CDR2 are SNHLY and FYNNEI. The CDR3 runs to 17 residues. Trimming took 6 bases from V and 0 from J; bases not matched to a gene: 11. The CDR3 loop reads CASRRGQVGPSGNTIYF. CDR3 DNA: TGTGCCAGCAGGAGAGGACAGGTGGGTCCCTCTGGAAACACCATATATTTT.

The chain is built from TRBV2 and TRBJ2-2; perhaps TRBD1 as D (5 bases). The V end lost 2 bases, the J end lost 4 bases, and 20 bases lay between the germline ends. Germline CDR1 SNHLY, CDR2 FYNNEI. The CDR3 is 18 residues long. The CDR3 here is CASSEILVGARTTGELFF. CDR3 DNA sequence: TGTGCCAGCAGTGAAATTCTGGTAGGGGCTCGGACCACCGGGGAGCTGTTTTTT. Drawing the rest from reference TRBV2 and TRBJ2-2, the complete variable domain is EPEVTQTPSHQVTQMGQEVILRCVPISNHLYFYWYRQILGQKVEFLVSFYNNEISEKSEIFDDQFSVERPDGSNFTLKIRSTKLEDSAMYFCASSEILVGARTTGELFFGEGSRLTVL.

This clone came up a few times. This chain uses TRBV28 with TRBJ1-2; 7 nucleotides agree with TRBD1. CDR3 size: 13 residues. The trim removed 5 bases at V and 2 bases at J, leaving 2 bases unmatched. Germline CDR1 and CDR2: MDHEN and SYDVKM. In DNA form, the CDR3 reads TGTGCCAGCAGTCTACAGGGGAACTATGGCTACACCTTC. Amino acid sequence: CASSLQGNYGYTF.

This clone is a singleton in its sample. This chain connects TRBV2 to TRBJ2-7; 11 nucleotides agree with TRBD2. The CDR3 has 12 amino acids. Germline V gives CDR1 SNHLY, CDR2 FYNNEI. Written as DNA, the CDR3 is TGTGCGAGTACTAGCGGGAGTTCCGAGCAGTACTTC. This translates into CASTSGSSEQYF.

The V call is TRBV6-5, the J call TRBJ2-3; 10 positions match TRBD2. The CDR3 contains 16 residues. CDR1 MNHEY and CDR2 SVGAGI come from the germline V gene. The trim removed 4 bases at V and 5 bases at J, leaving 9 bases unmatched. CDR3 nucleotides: TGTGCCAGCAGTTGGAGGGGACTAGCGCTACAAGATACGCAGTATTTT. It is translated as CASSWRGLALQDTQYF.

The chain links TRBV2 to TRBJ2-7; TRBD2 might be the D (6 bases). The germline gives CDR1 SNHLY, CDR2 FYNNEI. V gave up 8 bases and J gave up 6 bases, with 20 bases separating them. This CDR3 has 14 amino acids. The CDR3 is CASSEQRVLGEQYF. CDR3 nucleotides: TGTGCCAGCTCGGAGCAGCGGGTCTTAGGCGAGCAGTACTTC.

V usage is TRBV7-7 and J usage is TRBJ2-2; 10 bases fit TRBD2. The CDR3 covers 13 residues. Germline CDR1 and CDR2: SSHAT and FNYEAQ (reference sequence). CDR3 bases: TGTGCAACTTCTAGCGGGAGAGCCGGGGAGCTGTTTTTT. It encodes CATSSGRAGELFF.

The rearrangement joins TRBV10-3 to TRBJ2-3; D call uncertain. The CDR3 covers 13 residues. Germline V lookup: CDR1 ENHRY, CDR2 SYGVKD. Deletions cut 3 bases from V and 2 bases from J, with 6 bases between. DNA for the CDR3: TGTGCCATCAGTGATGTGGCCACAGATACGCAGTATTTT. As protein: CAISDVATDTQYF.

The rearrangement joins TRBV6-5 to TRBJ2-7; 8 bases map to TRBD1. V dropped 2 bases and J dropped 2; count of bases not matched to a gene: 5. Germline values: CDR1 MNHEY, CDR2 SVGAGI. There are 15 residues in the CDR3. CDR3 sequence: CASSYGLQGAYEQYF. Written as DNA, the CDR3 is TGTGCCAGCAGTTACGGACTACAGGGGGCCTACGAGCAGTACTTC.

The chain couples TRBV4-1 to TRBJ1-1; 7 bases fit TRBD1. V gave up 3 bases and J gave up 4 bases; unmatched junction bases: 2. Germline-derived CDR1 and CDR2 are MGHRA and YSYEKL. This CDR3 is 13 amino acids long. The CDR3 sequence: CASSQPGGTEAFF. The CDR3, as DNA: TGCGCCAGCAGCCAGCCAGGGGGCACTGAAGCTTTCTTT.

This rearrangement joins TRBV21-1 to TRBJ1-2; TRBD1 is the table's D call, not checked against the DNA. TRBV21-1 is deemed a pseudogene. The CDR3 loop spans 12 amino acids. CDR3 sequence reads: CASRTGWDGYTF. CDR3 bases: TGTGCCAGCAGGACAGGTTGGGATGGCTACACCTTC.

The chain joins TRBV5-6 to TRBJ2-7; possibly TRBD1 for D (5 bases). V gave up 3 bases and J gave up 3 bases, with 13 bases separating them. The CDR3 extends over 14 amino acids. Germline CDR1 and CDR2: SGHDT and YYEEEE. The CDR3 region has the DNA TGTGCCAGCAGCTATTTTCAGGGTTACTACGAGCAGTACTTC. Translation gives CASSYFQGYYEQYF.

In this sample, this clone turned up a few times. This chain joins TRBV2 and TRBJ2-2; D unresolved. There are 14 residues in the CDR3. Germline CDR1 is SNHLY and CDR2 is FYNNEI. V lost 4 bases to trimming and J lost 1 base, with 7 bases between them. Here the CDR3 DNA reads TGTGCCAGCAGTGTGGAGATGAACACCGGGGAGCTGTTTTTT. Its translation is CASSVEMNTGELFF.

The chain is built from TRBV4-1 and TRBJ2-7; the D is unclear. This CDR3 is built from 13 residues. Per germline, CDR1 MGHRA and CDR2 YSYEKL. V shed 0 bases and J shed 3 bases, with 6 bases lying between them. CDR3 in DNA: TGCGCCAGCAGCCAAGATCTGAGCTACGAGCAGTACTTC. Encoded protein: CASSQDLSYEQYF.

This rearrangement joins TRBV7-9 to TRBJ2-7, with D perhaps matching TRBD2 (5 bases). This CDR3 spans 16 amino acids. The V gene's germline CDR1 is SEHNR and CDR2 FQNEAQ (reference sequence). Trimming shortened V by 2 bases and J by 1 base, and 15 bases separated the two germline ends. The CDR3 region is CASSLSGAGWSYEQYF. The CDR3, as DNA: TGTGCCAGCAGCTTATCGGGCGCGGGTTGGTCCTACGAGCAGTACTTC.

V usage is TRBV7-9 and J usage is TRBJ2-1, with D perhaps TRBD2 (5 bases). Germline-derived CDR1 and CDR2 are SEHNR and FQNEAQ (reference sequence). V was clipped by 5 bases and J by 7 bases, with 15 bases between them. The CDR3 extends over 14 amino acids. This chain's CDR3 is CASSLGISGNEQFF. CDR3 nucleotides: TGTGCCAGCAGCCTGGGAATTTCGGGGAATGAGCAGTTCTTC.

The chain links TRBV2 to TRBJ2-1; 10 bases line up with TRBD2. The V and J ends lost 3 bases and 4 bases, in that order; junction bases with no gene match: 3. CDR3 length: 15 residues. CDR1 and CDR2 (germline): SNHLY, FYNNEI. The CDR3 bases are TGTGCCAGCAGTGAGGGACTAGCGATGTACAATGAGCAGTTCTTC. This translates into CASSEGLAMYNEQFF.

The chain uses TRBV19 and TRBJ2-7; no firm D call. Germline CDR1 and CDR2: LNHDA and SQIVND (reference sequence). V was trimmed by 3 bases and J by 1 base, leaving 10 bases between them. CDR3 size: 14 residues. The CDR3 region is CASSINPISYEQYF. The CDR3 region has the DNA TGTGCCAGTAGTATTAATCCTATATCCTACGAGCAGTACTTC. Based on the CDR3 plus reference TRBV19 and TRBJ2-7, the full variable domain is DGGITQSPKYLFRKEGQNVTLSCEQNLNHDAMYWYRQDPGQGLRLIYYSQIVNDFQKGDIAEGYSVSREKKESFPLTVTSAQKNPTAFYLCASSINPISYEQYFGPGTRLTVT.

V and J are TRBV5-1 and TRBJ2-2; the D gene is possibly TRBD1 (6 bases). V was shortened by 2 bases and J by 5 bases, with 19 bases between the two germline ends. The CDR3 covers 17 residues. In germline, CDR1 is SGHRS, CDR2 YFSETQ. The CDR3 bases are TGCGCCAGCAGCTTTCCTAGACGACAGGATTCGACCGGGGAGCTGTTTTTT. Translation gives CASSFPRRQDSTGELFF.

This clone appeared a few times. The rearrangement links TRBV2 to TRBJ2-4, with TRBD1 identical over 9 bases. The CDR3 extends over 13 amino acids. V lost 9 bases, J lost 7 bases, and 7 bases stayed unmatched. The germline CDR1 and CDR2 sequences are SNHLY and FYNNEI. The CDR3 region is CASGGQGRNIQYF. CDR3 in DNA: TGTGCCAGTGGGGGACAGGGTAGGAACATTCAGTACTTC.

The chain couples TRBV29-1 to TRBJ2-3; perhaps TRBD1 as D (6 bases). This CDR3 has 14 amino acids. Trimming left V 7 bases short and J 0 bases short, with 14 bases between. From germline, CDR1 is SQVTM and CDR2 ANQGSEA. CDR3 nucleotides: TGCAGCGACCAACAGGGTTGGAGCACAGATACGCAGTATTTT. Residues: CSDQQGWSTDTQYF.

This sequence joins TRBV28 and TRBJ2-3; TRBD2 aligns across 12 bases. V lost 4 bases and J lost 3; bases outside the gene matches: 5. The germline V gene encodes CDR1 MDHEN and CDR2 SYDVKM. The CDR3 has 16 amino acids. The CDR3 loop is CASSYAGTSGTDTQYF. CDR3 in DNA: TGTGCCAGCAGTTACGCCGGGACTAGCGGGACAGATACGCAGTATTTT.

CDR3 region: CASRGLAGAIGELFF. The DNA for the CDR3 is TGTGCCAGCAGGGGACTAGCGGGAGCCATCGGGGAGCTGTTTTTT. The chain couples TRBV2 to TRBJ2-2; TRBD2 matches 14 bases. Germline V CDR1 and CDR2: SNHLY, FYNNEI. This CDR3 comprises 15 residues. The trim removed 6 bases at V and 7 bases at J, leaving 4 bases unmatched.

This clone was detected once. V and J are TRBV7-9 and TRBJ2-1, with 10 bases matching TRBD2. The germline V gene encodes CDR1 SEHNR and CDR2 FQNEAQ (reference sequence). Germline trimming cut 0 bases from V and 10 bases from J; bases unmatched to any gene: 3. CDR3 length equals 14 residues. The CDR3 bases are TGTGCCAGCAGCTTAGCACTAGCGGGATTAGAGCAGTTCTTC. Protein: CASSLALAGLEQFF.

CDR3 DNA: TGTGCCAGCAGTTTAAGGGGGCCCTACGAGCAGTACTTC. It codes for CASSLRGPYEQYF. The chain combines TRBV28 with TRBJ2-7; 7 bases line up with TRBD1. This CDR3 region has 13 residues. Germline trimming cut 2 bases from V and 2 bases from J; bases unmatched to any gene: 0. CDR1 and CDR2 from the germline V gene are MDHEN and SYDVKM.

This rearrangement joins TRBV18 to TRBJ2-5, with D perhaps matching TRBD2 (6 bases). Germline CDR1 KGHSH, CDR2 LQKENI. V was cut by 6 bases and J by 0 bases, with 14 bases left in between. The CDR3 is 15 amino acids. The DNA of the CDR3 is TGTGCCAGCTCCGGGGGTGAGGGCTACCAAGAGACCCAGTACTTC. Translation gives CASSGGEGYQETQYF.

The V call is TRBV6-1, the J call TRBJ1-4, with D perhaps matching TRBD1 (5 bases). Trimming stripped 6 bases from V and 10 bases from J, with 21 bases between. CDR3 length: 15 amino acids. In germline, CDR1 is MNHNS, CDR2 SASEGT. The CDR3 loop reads CASRSEQALLGKLFF. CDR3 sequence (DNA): TGTGCCAGCAGGTCGGAACAGGCCTTATTGGGAAAACTGTTTTTT.

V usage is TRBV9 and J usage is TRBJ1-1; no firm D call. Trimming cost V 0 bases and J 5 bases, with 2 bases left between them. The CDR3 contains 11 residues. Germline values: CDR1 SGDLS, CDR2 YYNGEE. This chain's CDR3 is CASSVVTEAFF. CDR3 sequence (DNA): TGTGCCAGCAGCGTAGTAACTGAAGCTTTCTTT.